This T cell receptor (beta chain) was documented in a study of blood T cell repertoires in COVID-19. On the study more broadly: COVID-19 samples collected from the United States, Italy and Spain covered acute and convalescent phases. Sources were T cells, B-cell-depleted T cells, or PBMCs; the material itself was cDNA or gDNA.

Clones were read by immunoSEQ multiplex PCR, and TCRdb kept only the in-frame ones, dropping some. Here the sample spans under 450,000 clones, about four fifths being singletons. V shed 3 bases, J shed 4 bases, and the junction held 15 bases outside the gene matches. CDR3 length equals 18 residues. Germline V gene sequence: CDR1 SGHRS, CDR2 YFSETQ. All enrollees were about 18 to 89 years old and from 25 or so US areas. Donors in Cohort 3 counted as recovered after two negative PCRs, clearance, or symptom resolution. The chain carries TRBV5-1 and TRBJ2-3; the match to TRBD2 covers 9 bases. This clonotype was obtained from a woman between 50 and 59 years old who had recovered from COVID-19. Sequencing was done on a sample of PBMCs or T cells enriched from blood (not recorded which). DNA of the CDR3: TGCGCCAGCAGCTCGGGTTCTAGCGGGGTGCGGGAGTCAGATACGCAGTATTTT. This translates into CASSSGSSGVRESDTQYF.